Following are 29 T cell receptor beta chains from one sample sequenced in a study of T cell responses to AZD1222 COVID-19 vaccine. Data came from immunoSEQ multiplex PCR; TCRdb stores just in-frame clones and leaves some out. The profile shows about 170,000 clones, roughly 89% of them singletons. Sequencing used peripheral blood, obtained 28 days after the second AZD1222 dose. The receptors derive from an adult who received the AZD1222 COVID-19 vaccine.

This clone turned up a few times. The rearrangement joins TRBV3-1 (or the pseudogene TRBV3-2) to TRBJ2-2, with 7 bases aligning to TRBD1. The CDR3 contains 19 residues. The germline V gene encodes CDR1 LGHDT and CDR2 YNNKEL (reference sequence). Germline trimming cut 3 bases from V and 4 bases from J; bases unmatched to any gene: 17. The CDR3 is CASSQWHRGPGVSTGELFF. In nucleotides, the CDR3 is TGTGCCAGCAGCCAGTGGCACAGGGGCCCAGGGGTGAGCACCGGGGAGCTGTTTTTT.

The chain has TRBV5-1 and TRBJ1-5; 7 bases align to TRBD1. This CDR3 is built from 15 residues. The V and J ends lost 4 bases and 0 bases, in that order; junction bases with no gene match: 4. CDR1 is SGHRS, CDR2 YFSETQ, per germline. The chain's CDR3 is CASSRGTDSNQPQHF. DNA for the CDR3: TGCGCCAGCAGCCGTGGGACAGATAGCAATCAGCCCCAGCATTTT.

The gene calls are TRBV9 and TRBJ1-6; D gene uncertain. CDR1 is SGDLS and CDR2 is YYNGEE in the germline V gene. V lost 0 bases and J 7 bases, leaving 14 bases between the germline ends. CDR3 length: 16 amino acids. CDR3: CASSVEAPPGNSPLHF. DNA of the CDR3: TGTGCCAGCAGCGTAGAGGCACCTCCTGGGAATTCACCCCTCCACTTT.

The rearrangement uses TRBV10-3 and TRBJ2-3; 8 nucleotides line up with TRBD2. This CDR3 has 17 residues. V lost 0 bases and J lost 1; bases outside the gene matches: 6. Germline CDR1 and CDR2: ENHRY and SYGVKD. The CDR3: CAISESGRATGTDTQYF. The CDR3 DNA reads as TGTGCCATCAGTGAGTCCGGGAGGGCGACGGGCACAGATACGCAGTATTTT.

This chain connects TRBV10-2 to TRBJ1-5; TRBD1 matches 8 bases. The J segment lost 3 bases and the V segment lost 2 bases, leaving 6 bases of the junction unmatched. Per germline, CDR1 WSHSY and CDR2 SAAADI. This CDR3 contains 16 residues. This chain's CDR3 is CASSEPGQGINQPQHF. CDR3 coding DNA: TGCGCCAGCAGTGAGCCTGGACAGGGTATCAATCAGCCCCAGCATTTT.

This clone was detected many times. The V and J genes are TRBV6-5 and TRBJ2-2; possible D gene TRBD1, 6 bases. V lost 6 bases to trimming and J lost 0 bases, with 11 bases between them. The V gene's germline CDR1 is MNHEY and CDR2 SVGAGI. The CDR3 is 15 amino acids. This CDR3 is CASRATGTNTGELFF. CDR3 nucleotide sequence: TGTGCCAGCAGAGCTACAGGGACGAACACCGGGGAGCTGTTTTTT.

The gene calls are TRBV5-1 and TRBJ1-2, with TRBD1 matching over 7 bases. Per germline, CDR1 SGHRS and CDR2 YFSETQ. The CDR3 extends over 16 amino acids. V was clipped by 2 bases and J by 2 bases; unmatched bases: 9. CDR3 protein: CASSLAAGGVNYGYTF. CDR3 DNA sequence: TGCGCCAGCAGCTTAGCGGCAGGGGGTGTGAACTATGGCTACACCTTC.

V and J are TRBV5-1 and TRBJ2-1, with 9 bases that match TRBD2. The germline CDR1 and CDR2 sequences are SGHRS and YFSETQ. The V gene end was trimmed by 0 bases and the J gene end by 10 bases; junction bases not matched to a gene: 8. The CDR3 totals 15 residues. The CDR3 DNA follows: TGCGCCAGCAGCTTGGGTAGCGGGGGTCTATCCGAGCAGTTCTTC. It specifies CASSLGSGGLSEQFF.

The chain uses TRBV2 and TRBJ1-5; no reliable D call. The length of the CDR3 is 16 residues. Germline V lookup: CDR1 SNHLY, CDR2 FYNNEI. V was trimmed by 2 bases and J by 4 bases, leaving 15 bases between them. The CDR3 reads CASSERSEILNQPQHF. The CDR3 nucleotides read TGTGCCAGCAGTGAAAGGTCGGAGATTCTGAATCAGCCCCAGCATTTT.

The chain employs TRBV2 and TRBJ1-1; TRBD1 might be the D (5 bases). Germline loops: CDR1 SNHLY, CDR2 FYNNEI. V gave up 8 bases and J gave up 10 bases, with 20 bases separating them. This CDR3 contains 13 residues. CDR3 sequence: CASSNLGTTAAFF. CDR3 bases: TGTGCCAGCTCCAACCTCGGGACCACCGCAGCTTTCTTT.

The chain couples TRBV7-9 to TRBJ1-2, with D perhaps TRBD1 (6 bases). The CDR3 runs 15 residues. Trimming removed 5 bases at V and 4 bases at J, with 17 bases between. Germline CDR1 is SEHNR and CDR2 is FQNEAQ (reference sequence). The CDR3 DNA reads as TGTGCCAGCAGCCACCTCGGGGGGCAGAGCTATGGCTACACCTTC. Translating it yields CASSHLGGQSYGYTF.

The rearrangement links TRBV5-6 to TRBJ1-5; D gene unclear. The CDR3 spans 15 residues. Germline V CDR1 and CDR2: SGHDT, YYEEEE. V was shortened by 1 base and J by 0 bases, with 8 bases between the two germline ends. CDR3 DNA: TGTGCCAGCAGCTTGTGGCAGACTAGCAATCAGCCCCAGCATTTT. It is translated as CASSLWQTSNQPQHF.

V is TRBV5-4 and J is TRBJ2-3; 8 bases are shared with TRBD2. Losses at the gene ends were 4 bases for V and 1 base for J; bases not matched to a gene: 5. The CDR3 consists of 15 residues. Germline CDR1 is SGHNT and CDR2 is YYREEE (reference sequence). CDR3 DNA: TGTGCCAGCAGCGCGGGGGGCCAGGGCACAGATACGCAGTATTTT. This translates into CASSAGGQGTDTQYF. The entire variable domain, with the rest obtained from reference TRBV5-4 and TRBJ2-3, is as follows: ETGVTQSPTHLIKTRGQQVTLRCSSQSGHNTVSWYQQALGQGPQFIFQYYREEENGRGNFPPRFSGLQFPNYSSELNVNALELDDSALYLCASSAGGQGTDTQYFGPGTRLTVL.

The rearrangement joins TRBV2 to TRBJ1-4; tentative D call: TRBD1 (5 bases). CDR3 size: 17 residues. The ends were cut back, 8 bases at V and 7 bases at J, with 26 bases in the middle. The germline V gene encodes CDR1 SNHLY and CDR2 FYNNEI. CDR3: CASVRVGFVGSGEKLFF. DNA of the CDR3: TGTGCCAGCGTCAGGGTTGGATTCGTTGGATCTGGTGAAAAACTGTTTTTT.

The V gene is TRBV19, the J gene TRBJ2-5; 7 bases align to TRBD1. V was clipped by 6 bases and J by 3 bases; unmatched bases: 4. This CDR3 is built from 13 residues. Germline CDR1 reads LNHDA; CDR2 reads SQIVND (reference sequence). The DNA for the CDR3 is TGTGCCAGTAGCCTGGGACAGAAAGAGACCCAGTACTTC. Its translation: CASSLGQKETQYF.

The V call is TRBV3-1 (or the pseudogene TRBV3-2), the J call TRBJ1-1, with D unresolved. The CDR3 spans 11 residues. The V gene's germline CDR1 is LGHDT and CDR2 YNNKEL (reference sequence). Trimming cost V 8 bases and J 10 bases, with 14 bases left between them. The CDR3 region has the DNA TGTGCCAGCGGAAGGGAGGGTGGAGCTTTCTTT. Residues: CASGREGGAFF.

The gene calls are TRBV7-7 and TRBJ2-2, with D uncertain. Trimming stripped 5 bases from V and 6 bases from J, with 7 bases between. CDR1 is SSHAT and CDR2 is FNYEAQ in the germline V gene (reference sequence). The CDR3 has 12 amino acids. Written as DNA, the CDR3 is TGTGCCAGCAGCCGCGGTCCCGGGGAGCTGTTTTTT. Translation: CASSRGPGELFF. Combining the CDR3 with reference TRBV7-7 and TRBJ2-2 gives the whole variable domain GAGVSQSPRYKVTKRGQDVTLRCDPISSHATLYWYQQALGQGPEFLTYFNYEAQPDKSGLPSDRFSAERPEGSISTLTIQRTEQRDSAMYRCASSRGPGELFFGEGSRLTVL.

The chain combines TRBV18 with TRBJ1-4, with a tentative D call TRBD1 (5 bases). This CDR3 region has 15 residues. Germline CDR1 is KGHSH and CDR2 is LQKENI. Trimming left V 3 bases short and J 5 bases short, with 13 bases between. For the CDR3, the DNA is TGTGCCAGCTCACCTCGGGGGGGTGACAATGAAAAACTGTTTTTT. Its translation is CASSPRGGDNEKLFF.

The chain recombines TRBV7-2 with TRBJ2-7; D remains unclear. Germline CDR1 is SGHTA and CDR2 is FQGNSA. This CDR3 has 13 amino acids. V was trimmed by 2 bases and J by 5 bases, leaving 10 bases between them. The CDR3 protein is CASSLWGTHEQYF. The CDR3 nucleotides read TGTGCCAGCAGCTTATGGGGTACACACGAGCAGTACTTC. The full variable domain, completed using reference TRBV7-2 and TRBJ2-7, is GAGVSQSPSNKVTEKGKDVELRCDPISGHTALYWYRQSLGQGLEFLIYFQGNSAPDKSGLPSDRFSAERTGGSVSTLTIQRTQQEDSAVYLCASSLWGTHEQYFGPGTRLTVT.

CDR3 bases: TGTGCCAGCAGTCCTTCGTTAGGGGGGGGAGAGACCCAGTACTTC. As protein: CASSPSLGGGETQYF. The rearrangement uses TRBV6-5 and TRBJ2-5; the D gene is possibly TRBD2 (7 bases). V lost 5 bases and J 4 bases, leaving 17 bases between the germline ends. The CDR3 extends over 15 amino acids. CDR1 MNHEY and CDR2 SVGAGI come from the germline V gene.

This chain joins TRBV6-4 and TRBJ1-2; D is perhaps TRBD1 (6 bases). The V end was cut by 2 bases, the J end by 5 bases, with 18 bases between. This CDR3 region has 16 residues. From germline, CDR1 is MRHNA and CDR2 SNTAGT. The CDR3 spells CASSDQGIAKEYGYTF. CDR3 nucleotides: TGTGCCAGCAGTGACCAGGGGATCGCAAAAGAATATGGCTACACCTTC.

The genes are TRBV6-2 or TRBV6-3 and TRBJ1-2; D call uncertain. The germline V gene encodes CDR1 MNHEY and CDR2 SVGEGT. The CDR3 is 13 amino acids. V was trimmed by 2 bases and J by 3 bases, leaving 7 bases between them. The CDR3 region has the DNA TGTGCCAGCAGTTACGGGCACCACTATGGCTACACCTTC. It codes for CASSYGHHYGYTF.

This clone occurred once. The genes are TRBV6-5 and TRBJ2-7; D might be TRBD2 (5 bases). V was pared by 5 bases and J by 6 bases, with 11 bases between. This CDR3 is 12 amino acids long. From germline, CDR1 is MNHEY and CDR2 SVGAGI. The DNA for the CDR3 is TGTGCCAGCAGTACCCGAGGGAGCGAGCAGTACTTC. Translation: CASSTRGSEQYF.

CDR3 in amino acids: CASSIDPTGPLNEKLFF. As DNA, the CDR3 is TGTGCCAGTAGTATAGACCCTACAGGGCCTCTCAATGAAAAACTGTTTTTT. This sequence joins TRBV19 and TRBJ1-4; D is perhaps TRBD1 (6 bases). The V and J ends lost 0 bases and 5 bases respectively, with 16 bases between them. Germline CDR1 and CDR2: LNHDA and SQIVND (reference sequence). The CDR3 is made up of 17 amino acids.

The rearrangement uses TRBV27 and TRBJ1-2, with D possibly TRBD1 on 5 matching bases. The CDR3 is 16 amino acids. In germline, CDR1 is MNHEY, CDR2 SMNVEV (reference sequence). V dropped 0 bases and J dropped 8 bases, with 19 bases sitting between them. The chain's CDR3 is CASSLSPRQLGAGYTF. CDR3 sequence (DNA): TGTGCCAGCAGTTTATCCCCTCGACAGTTAGGGGCGGGCTACACCTTC.

This clone was observed a single time. This chain uses TRBV19 with TRBJ2-7; 7 bases match TRBD1. The CDR3 length is 14 residues. J lost 3 bases, V lost 8 bases, and 10 bases had no gene match. Germline V gives CDR1 LNHDA, CDR2 SQIVND (reference sequence). The CDR3: CASSKGGSVYEQYF. As DNA, the CDR3 is TGTGCCAGTTCAAAAGGGGGCTCGGTCTACGAGCAGTACTTC.

The V gene is TRBV18, the J gene TRBJ2-7; 8 bases align to TRBD1. The CDR3 sequence is 14 residues long. CDR1 and CDR2 (germline): KGHSH, LQKENI. With 3 bases clipped from V and 3 bases from J, the junction kept 4 bases outside the gene matches. For the CDR3, the DNA is TGTGCCAGCTCACCGGACAGGGTGGGCTACGAGCAGTACTTC. Protein: CASSPDRVGYEQYF.

The J gene is TRBJ1-6, the V gene TRBV7-2; D is possibly TRBD1 (5 bases). The germline gives CDR1 SGHTA, CDR2 FQGNSA. The V end was cut by 5 bases, the J end by 7 bases, with 15 bases between. CDR3 length: 15 residues. The CDR3 DNA follows: TGTGCCAGCAGCGCGGACATCATTGGCAATTCACCCCTCCACTTT. Translating it yields CASSADIIGNSPLHF. Variable domain in full (rest from reference TRBV7-2 and TRBJ1-6): GAGVSQSPSNKVTEKGKDVELRCDPISGHTALYWYRQSLGQGLEFLIYFQGNSAPDKSGLPSDRFSAERTGGSVSTLTIQRTQQEDSAVYLCASSADIIGNSPLHFGNGTRLTVT.

This rearrangement joins TRBV6-6 to TRBJ1-1; 7 bases fit TRBD1. Germline lookup yields CDR1 MNHNY and CDR2 SVGAGI (reference sequence). The CDR3 has 15 amino acids. V was clipped by 8 bases and J by 1 base; unmatched bases: 10. CDR3 nucleotide sequence: TGTGCCAGCTTAGAGGGGAGGGGGCGGAACACTGAAGCTTTCTTT. The encoded protein is CASLEGRGRNTEAFF.